These T cell receptor beta chains were read from a single sample in a study of cytomegalovirus exposure and HLA in healthy donors. Method: immunoSEQ multiplex PCR; TCRdb's copy keeps in-frame clones and lacks some. The sample has some 220,000 clones; roughly 91% are singletons. Sequencing was carried out using PBMCs. The receptors stem from a woman younger than 35 in good health and CMV-seronegative. Each CDR3 is given with its conserved first and last residue. The D gene is left open where the match is weak. Size tells how often a clone was seen (once, few, many) or the class of an expanded clone, and some rows leave it out.

D gene	V gene	J gene	clone size	CDR3 protein	CDR3 DNA
TRBD1	TRBV10-1	TRBJ1-1	NA	CASMTQGGTEAFF	TGCGCCAGCATGACACAGGGGGGCACTGAAGCTTTCTTT
NA	TRBV5-5	TRBJ2-3	NA	CASSRDIGSDTQYF	TGTGCCAGCAGCCGGGACATTGGCTCAGATACGCAGTATTTT
TRBD2	TRBV15	TRBJ2-4	NA	CATSRIEGGMGKNIQYF	TGTGCCACCAGCCGAATTGAGGGAGGGATGGGCAAAAACATTCAGTACTTC
TRBD1	TRBV18	TRBJ1-1	NA	CASSPITGETEAFF	TGTGCCAGCTCACCTATCACAGGGGAGACTGAAGCTTTCTTT
NA	TRBV10-1	TRBJ1-1	NA	CASSEIQGNTEAFF	TGCGCCAGCAGTGAGATACAGGGAAACACTGAAGCTTTCTTT
NA	TRBV27	TRBJ1-2	NA	CASKIRTGYGYTF	TGTGCCAGCAAAATCCGTACCGGGTATGGCTACACCTTC
NA	TRBV19	TRBJ1-1	NA	CASRGGWATYTEAFF	TGTGCCAGTAGGGGGGGATGGGCCACTTACACTGAAGCTTTCTTT
NA	TRBV29-1	TRBJ1-1	NA	CSVEDGEGADAFF	TGCAGCGTTGAAGACGGGGAGGGCGCAGACGCTTTCTTT
NA	TRBV25-1	TRBJ1-1	NA	CASSELGGGGQAFF	TGTGCCAGCAGTGAATTGGGGGGGGGAGGGCAAGCTTTCTTT
NA	TRBV7-2	TRBJ2-1	few	CASNRGNAPPFF	TGTGCCAGCAACCGGGGTAACGCGCCCCCGTTCTTC
TRBD2	TRBV13	TRBJ2-7	NA	CASSLGTSGNKFEQYF	TGTGCCAGCAGCCTCGGGACTAGCGGGAACAAGTTCGAGCAGTACTTC
TRBD1	TRBV28	TRBJ1-2	NA	CASKTGALYGYTF	TGTGCCAGCAAGACAGGGGCCCTCTATGGCTACACCTTC
TRBD2	TRBV4-3	TRBJ2-7	NA	CASSQDSGRASREQYF	TGCGCCAGCAGCCAAGACAGCGGGAGGGCCTCTCGGGAGCAGTACTTC
NA	TRBV29-1	TRBJ1-1	NA	CSVETRTAPNTEAFF	TGCAGCGTTGAAACTCGGACAGCCCCTAACACTGAAGCTTTCTTT
NA	TRBV5-4	TRBJ1-2	few	CASRSPGVGGYTF	TGTGCCAGCAGGTCCCCAGGGGTGGGTGGCTACACCTTC
TRBD2	TRBV7-9	TRBJ2-1	NA	CASGMTSHSYNEQFF	TGTGCCAGCGGGATGACTAGCCACTCCTACAATGAGCAGTTCTTC
NA	TRBV7-3	TRBJ2-2	NA	CASSFGDLAGELFF	TGTGCCAGCAGCTTTGGGGACTTGGCCGGGGAGCTGTTTTTT
NA	TRBV7-2	TRBJ2-2	NA	CASSLFPVSVSGELFF	TGTGCCAGCAGCTTATTCCCGGTTAGTGTTTCCGGGGAGCTGTTTTTT
NA	TRBV6-5	TRBJ2-7	NA	CASSYIDSSSYEQYF	TGTGCCAGCAGTTATATAGACAGCAGCTCCTACGAGCAGTACTTC
NA	TRBV5-1	TRBJ2-3	NA	CASSNPERGTDTQYF	TGCGCCAGCAGCAACCCTGAGAGAGGCACAGATACGCAGTATTTT